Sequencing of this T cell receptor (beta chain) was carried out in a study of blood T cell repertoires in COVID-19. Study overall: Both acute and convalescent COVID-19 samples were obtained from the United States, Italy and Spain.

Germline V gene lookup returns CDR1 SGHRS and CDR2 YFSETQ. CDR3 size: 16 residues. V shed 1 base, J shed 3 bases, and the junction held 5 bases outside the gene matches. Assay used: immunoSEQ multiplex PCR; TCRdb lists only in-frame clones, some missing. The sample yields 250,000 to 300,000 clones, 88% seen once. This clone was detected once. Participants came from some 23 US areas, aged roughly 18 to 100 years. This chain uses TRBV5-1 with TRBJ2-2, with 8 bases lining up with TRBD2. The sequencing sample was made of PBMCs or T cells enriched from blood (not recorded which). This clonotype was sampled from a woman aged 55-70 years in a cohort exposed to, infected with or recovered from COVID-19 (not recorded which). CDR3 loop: CASSLPGREDTGELFF. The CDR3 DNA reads TGCGCCAGCAGCTTGCCGGGGCGGGAGGACACCGGGGAGCTGTTTTTT.